A selection of T cell receptor beta chains follows, all from one sample in a study of a mutant IDH1 vaccine in newly diagnosed glioma. These receptors' antigens are unknown. Sequencing was performed with immunoSEQ multiplex PCR; in TCRdb, only in-frame clones are kept and a portion is missing. The repertoire has about 52,000 clones, roughly nine tenths of them found once; the top ten carry around 2.2%. This specimen was PBMCs, taken from a glioma patient whose treatment included an IDH1 peptide vaccine. The receptor source for this set is a man between 50 and 59 years old with glioma. The CDR3 runs from the conserved cysteine through the conserved F or W. Each record gives: J gene, D gene, clone size, V gene, CDR3 length, CDR3 DNA, CDR3 protein. A D gene is named only where the DNA matches it firmly. Not all rows give a size; the values are once, few, many and, for expanded clones, a class.

TRBJ2-7,-,-,TRBV10-3,17,TGTGCCATCAGTGACCCGCCATCCACTAGGTTCTCCTACGAGCAGTACTTC,CAISDPPSTRFSYEQYF
TRBJ1-1,-,-,TRBV6-5,15,TGTGCCAGCACCTCCGGAGGGCCGCCGAACACTGAAGCTTTCTTT,CASTSGGPPNTEAFF
TRBJ2-7,-,-,TRBV5-1,15,TGCGCCAGCAGTATAAGAGGAGCGGGACAGGACGAGCAGTACTTC,CASSIRGAGQDEQYF
TRBJ2-7,TRBD1,-,TRBV5-6,17,TGTGCCAGCAGCATTTTACCCGGGACAGGGGCTCCGTGGGAGCAGTACTTC,CASSILPGTGAPWEQYF
TRBJ1-5,-,-,TRBV27,14,TGTGCCAGCAGTTTATTGGGACCCAATCAGCCCCAGCATTTT,CASSLLGPNQPQHF
TRBJ2-6,-,-,TRBV27,18,TGTGCCAGCAGTTTATCTGCGACAGTGGGTTCTGGGGCCAACGTCCTGACTTTC,CASSLSATVGSGANVLTF
TRBJ2-5,TRBD1,-,TRBV15,15,TGTGCCACCAGCAGAGATCCGGGACAGCAAGAGACCCAGTACTTC,CATSRDPGQQETQYF
TRBJ1-2,TRBD1,-,TRBV29-1,16,TGCAGCGTCCCACTGACAGGGGGCATTATAATGGATGGCTACACCTTC,CSVPLTGGIIMDGYTF
TRBJ1-6,TRBD1,-,TRBV28,15,TGTGCCAGCAGTTCGGGACAGCTCGTTAATTCACCCCTCCACTTT,CASSSGQLVNSPLHF
TRBJ1-2,-,-,TRBV7-9,15,TGTGCCAGCAGCTTAGGTACAGGCGCTAACTATGGCTACACCTTC,CASSLGTGANYGYTF
TRBJ2-2,TRBD2,-,TRBV11-3,16,TGTGCCAGCAGCTCCCGGGGGGGTCCCAACACCGGGGAGCTGTTTTTT,CASSSRGGPNTGELFF
TRBJ2-1,-,-,TRBV11-1,13,TGTGCCAGCAGCTTAAGTTCCAGATACGAGCAGTTCTTC,CASSLSSRYEQFF
TRBJ1-2,-,-,TRBV6-5,14,TGTGCCAGCAGTTGGTCACAGGAGAACTATGGCTACACCTTC,CASSWSQENYGYTF
TRBJ1-1,-,-,TRBV5-5,14,TGTGCCAGCAGATTGCTGACGGAGGACACTGAAGCTTTCTTT,CASRLLTEDTEAFF
TRBJ1-3,TRBD1,-,TRBV30,15,TGTGCCTGGAAGCGGCAGGGGGCCACTGGAAACACCATATATTTT,CAWKRQGATGNTIYF
TRBJ2-3,-,-,TRBV10-1,14,TGCGCCAGCAGTGAAACAGGGAGCACAGATACGCAGTATTTT,CASSETGSTDTQYF
TRBJ2-1,TRBD2,-,TRBV14,16,TGTGCCAGCAGCCCTCCGGGACTAGCGGGAGTAGGGGAGCAGTTCTTC,CASSPPGLAGVGEQFF
TRBJ2-7,-,-,TRBV28,13,TGTGCCAGCAGCAACCAGCAGATTTACGAGCAGTACTTC,CASSNQQIYEQYF
TRBJ2-5,-,-,TRBV2,12,TGTGCCAGTAATACGGGAGTGGGGACCCAGTACTTC,CASNTGVGTQYF
TRBJ1-5,-,-,TRBV29-1,13,TGCAGCGTTGGGGAATCGAAGGGACAGCCCCAGCATTTT,CSVGESKGQPQHF
TRBJ1-1,-,-,TRBV18,15,TGTGCCAGCTCACCTCTCGACAGCATGAACACTGAAGCTTTCTTT,CASSPLDSMNTEAFF
TRBJ2-5,TRBD2,-,TRBV7-2,16,TGTGCCAGCAGCCCCCGCACTAGCGGGGGTCTTGAGACCCAGTACTTC,CASSPRTSGGLETQYF
TRBJ1-2,TRBD1,-,TRBV29-1,14,TGCAGCGCCTGGACAGGGATTGCGAACTATGGCTACACCTTC,CSAWTGIANYGYTF
TRBJ2-7,-,-,TRBV5-5,16,TGTGCCAGCAGCTTGGATGCAGGGCCCAGCTCCTACGAGCAGTACTTC,CASSLDAGPSSYEQYF
TRBJ2-3,TRBD1,once,TRBV7-7,17,TGTGCTAGCAGCCCGCGCGGCGGGACAGGGGGGCCAGATACGCAGTATTTT,CASSPRGGTGGPDTQYF
TRBJ2-7,TRBD1,-,TRBV10-1,17,TGCGCCAGCAGTGACCGTCTACCGGGACAGGCCAACTACGAGCAGTACTTC,CASSDRLPGQANYEQYF
TRBJ1-1,-,-,TRBV7-2,15,TGTGCCAGCAGCTACTCCAAAGGGGTTAGGACTGAAGCTTTCTTT,CASSYSKGVRTEAFF
TRBJ2-1,TRBD2,-,TRBV6-4,14,TGTGCCAGCAGTGAAGCGGGAGGGTACAATGAGCAGTTCTTC,CASSEAGGYNEQFF
TRBJ1-2,TRBD1,-,TRBV6-1,14,TGTGCCAGCAGTGACCCCAGCAGGGGGAGAGGCTACACCTTC,CASSDPSRGRGYTF